The present T cell receptor beta chain was sequenced within a study of metastatic and nonmetastatic thyroid tumors. General study points: Compared with benign nodules, malignant thyroid tumors were reported to have significantly higher TCR beta diversity in both blood and tumor.

For this clone: Its antigen is unknown.

Each patient went into thyroid surgery without having received any treatment. Original handling: Clinicopathological groups differed in CDR3, with these differences serving to build a distant-metastasis classifier for papillary thyroid cancer. TCRdb re-clonotyped the PCR reads via MiXCR. TCRdb's processing, not the study's, gives the V and J calls here. The data show 13,000 or so clones, under 30% seen once. V lost 7 bases and J lost 5; bases outside the gene matches: 3. The CDR3 runs 13 residues. The V gene's germline CDR1 is SGHVS and CDR2 FNYEAQ. This receptor was obtained from a female donor with papillary thyroid cancer or a benign thyroid nodule (not recorded which). Some clones in this sample may be carry-over from other donors' samples. This chain uses TRBV7-6 with TRBJ2-1; 9 nucleotides agree with TRBD2. Sequenced input: tumor tissue. CDR3 DNA sequence: TGTGCCAGCAAGCGGGGGGATGACAATGAGCAGTTCTTC. It translates to CASKRGDDNEQFF.